These T cell receptor beta chains were read from a single sample in a study of Ad26.COV2.S vaccination and SARS-CoV-2 variants. The method was immunoSEQ multiplex PCR; TCRdb's version includes in-frame clones alone and lacks a portion of them. Of around 250,000 clones in the sample, about 83% were seen once. Sequences were derived from peripheral blood, sampled in a trial of Ad26.COV2.S vaccine versus placebo. The receptors derive from a person aged 18 to 59 who received the Ad26.COV2.S COVID-19 vaccine or a placebo. Both conserved end residues are part of each CDR3. Each record gives: V gene, D gene, J gene, clone size, CDR3 DNA, CDR3 protein. The D gene is left open where the match is weak. Some rows mark clone size as missing; the rest say once, few, many or name a class of expanded clone.

TRBV5-1,TRBD1,TRBJ2-3,.,TGCGCCAGCAGCCAAAACCGGGACAGGGTACGAGATACGCAGTATTTT,CASSQNRDRVRDTQYF
TRBV19,.,TRBJ2-3,.,TGTGCCAGTAGTATTGGGGGCCTGGTAGATACGCAGTATTTT,CASSIGGLVDTQYF
TRBV5-6,.,TRBJ2-2,.,TGTGCCAGCAGCTCGCTAGACACCGGGGAGCTGTTTTTT,CASSSLDTGELFF
TRBV7-9,.,TRBJ1-4,.,TGTGCCAGCAGCCCGCCTGATGAAAAACTGTTTTTT,CASSPPDEKLFF
TRBV6-5,.,TRBJ2-5,.,TGTGCCAGCAGTTCCGGGGAGACCCAGTACTTC,CASSSGETQYF
TRBV30,.,TRBJ1-3,few,TGTGCCTGGAGTGTCTCGCGTACTCCAAAATATGGAAACACCATATATTTT,CAWSVSRTPKYGNTIYF
TRBV19,TRBD2,TRBJ2-1,.,TGTGCCAGTAGCCTTAGCGGGGGGTCCGCGTTGTCCTACAATGAGCAGTTCTTC,CASSLSGGSALSYNEQFF
TRBV4-3,.,TRBJ1-1,.,TGCGCCAGCAGCCAAGATTTAATGAACACTGAAGCTTTCTTT,CASSQDLMNTEAFF
TRBV7-9,.,TRBJ2-6,.,TGTGCCAGCAGCTTAGCTGGGTCTGGGGCCAACGTCCTGACTTTC,CASSLAGSGANVLTF
TRBV11-1,TRBD2,TRBJ2-1,.,TGTGCCAGCAGCTTATTGGCGGGGGGGCCTTATGAGCAGTTCTTC,CASSLLAGGPYEQFF